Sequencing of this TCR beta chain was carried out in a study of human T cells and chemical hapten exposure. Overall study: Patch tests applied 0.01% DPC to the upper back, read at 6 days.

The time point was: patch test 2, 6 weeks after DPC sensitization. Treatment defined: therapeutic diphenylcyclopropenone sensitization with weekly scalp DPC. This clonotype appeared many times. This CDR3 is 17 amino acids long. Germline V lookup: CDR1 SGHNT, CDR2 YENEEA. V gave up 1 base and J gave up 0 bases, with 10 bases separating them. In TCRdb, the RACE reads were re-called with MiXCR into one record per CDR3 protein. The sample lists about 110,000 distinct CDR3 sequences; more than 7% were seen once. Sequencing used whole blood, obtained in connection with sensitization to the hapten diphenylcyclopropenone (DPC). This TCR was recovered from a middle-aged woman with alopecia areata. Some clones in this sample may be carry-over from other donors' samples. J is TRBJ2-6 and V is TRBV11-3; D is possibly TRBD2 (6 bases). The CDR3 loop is CASSLGGGLSGANVLTF. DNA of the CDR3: TGTGCCAGCAGCTTAGGCGGAGGGCTCTCTGGGGCCAACGTCCTGACTTTC. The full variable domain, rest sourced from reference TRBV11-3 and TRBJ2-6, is EAGVVQSPRYKIIEKKQPVAFWCNPISGHNTLYWYLQNLGQGPELLIRYENEEAVDDSQLPKDRFSAERLKGVDSTLKIQPAELGDSAVYLCASSLGGGLSGANVLTFGAGSRLTVL.